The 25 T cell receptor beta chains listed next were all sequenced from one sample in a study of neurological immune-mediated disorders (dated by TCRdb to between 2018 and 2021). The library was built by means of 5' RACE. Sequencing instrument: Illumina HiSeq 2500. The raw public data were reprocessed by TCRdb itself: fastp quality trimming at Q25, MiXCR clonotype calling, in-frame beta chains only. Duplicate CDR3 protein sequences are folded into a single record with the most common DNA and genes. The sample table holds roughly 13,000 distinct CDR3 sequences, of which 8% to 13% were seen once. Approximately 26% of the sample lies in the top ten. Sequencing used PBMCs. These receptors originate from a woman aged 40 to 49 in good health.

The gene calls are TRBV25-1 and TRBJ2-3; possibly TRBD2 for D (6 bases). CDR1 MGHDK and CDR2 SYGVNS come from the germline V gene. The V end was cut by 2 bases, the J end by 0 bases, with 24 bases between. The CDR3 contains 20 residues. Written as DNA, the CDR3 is TGTGCCAGCAGTGAACGCCCGACGGGACTTTTTCCCTCTAGCACAGATACGCAGTATTTT. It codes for CASSERPTGLFPSSTDTQYF.

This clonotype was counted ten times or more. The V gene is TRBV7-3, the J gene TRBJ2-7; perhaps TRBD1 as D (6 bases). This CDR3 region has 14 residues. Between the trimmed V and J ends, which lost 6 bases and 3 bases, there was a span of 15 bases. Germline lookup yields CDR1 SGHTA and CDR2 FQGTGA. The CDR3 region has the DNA TGTGCCAGCAGTCCGGGACACGGAGGCTACGAGCAGTACTTC. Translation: CASSPGHGGYEQYF.

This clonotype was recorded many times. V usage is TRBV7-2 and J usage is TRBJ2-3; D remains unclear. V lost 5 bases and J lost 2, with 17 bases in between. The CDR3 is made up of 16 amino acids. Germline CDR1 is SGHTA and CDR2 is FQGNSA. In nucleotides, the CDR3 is TGTGCCAGCAGCCCCGCCCTCAGCACTTCCACAGATACGCAGTATTTT. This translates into CASSPALSTSTDTQYF. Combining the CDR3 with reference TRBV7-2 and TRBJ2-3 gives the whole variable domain GAGVSQSPSNKVTEKGKDVELRCDPISGHTALYWYRQSLGQGLEFLIYFQGNSAPDKSGLPSDRFSAERTGGSVSTLTIQRTQQEDSAVYLCASSPALSTSTDTQYFGPGTRLTVL.

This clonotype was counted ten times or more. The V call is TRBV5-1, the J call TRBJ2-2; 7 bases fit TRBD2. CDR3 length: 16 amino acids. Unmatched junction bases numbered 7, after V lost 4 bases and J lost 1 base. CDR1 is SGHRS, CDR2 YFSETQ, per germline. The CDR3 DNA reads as TGCGCCAGCAGCGCGGGACTACAGATGAACACCGGGGAGCTGTTTTTT. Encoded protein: CASSAGLQMNTGELFF.

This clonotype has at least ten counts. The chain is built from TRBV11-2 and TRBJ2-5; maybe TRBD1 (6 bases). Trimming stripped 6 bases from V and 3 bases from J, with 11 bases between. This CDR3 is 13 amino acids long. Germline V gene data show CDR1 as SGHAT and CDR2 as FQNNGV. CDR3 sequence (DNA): TGTGCCAGCAGTACCGGACAGAAAGAGACCCAGTACTTC. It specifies CASSTGQKETQYF.

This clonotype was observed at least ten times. The CDR3 is CSARVSGSPYEQYF. The DNA of the CDR3 is TGCAGTGCTAGAGTTAGCGGGAGTCCCTACGAGCAGTACTTC. The V and J genes are TRBV20-1 and TRBJ2-7; 9 positions match TRBD2. The trim removed 1 base at V and 2 bases at J, leaving 3 bases unmatched. Germline lookup yields CDR1 DFQATT and CDR2 SNEGSKA (reference sequence). This CDR3 has 14 residues.

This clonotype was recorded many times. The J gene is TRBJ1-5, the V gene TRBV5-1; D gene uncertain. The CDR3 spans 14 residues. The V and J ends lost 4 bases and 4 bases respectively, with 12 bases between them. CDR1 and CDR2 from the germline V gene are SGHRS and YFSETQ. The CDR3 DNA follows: TGCGCCAGCAGCCCGGAGAGACGGAATCAGCCCCAGCATTTT. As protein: CASSPERRNQPQHF.

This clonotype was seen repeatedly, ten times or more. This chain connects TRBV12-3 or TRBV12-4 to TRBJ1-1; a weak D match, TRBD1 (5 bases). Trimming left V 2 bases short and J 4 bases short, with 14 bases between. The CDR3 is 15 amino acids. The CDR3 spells CASSLTGGGGTEAFF. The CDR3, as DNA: TGTGCCAGCAGTTTAACGGGGGGGGGTGGCACTGAAGCTTTCTTT.

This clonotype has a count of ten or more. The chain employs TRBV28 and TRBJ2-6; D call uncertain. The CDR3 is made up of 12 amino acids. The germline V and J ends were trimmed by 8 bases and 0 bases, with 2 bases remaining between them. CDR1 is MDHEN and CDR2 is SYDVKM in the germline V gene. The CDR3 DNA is TGTGCCAGCGGCTCTGGGGCCAACGTCCTGACTTTC. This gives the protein CASGSGANVLTF.

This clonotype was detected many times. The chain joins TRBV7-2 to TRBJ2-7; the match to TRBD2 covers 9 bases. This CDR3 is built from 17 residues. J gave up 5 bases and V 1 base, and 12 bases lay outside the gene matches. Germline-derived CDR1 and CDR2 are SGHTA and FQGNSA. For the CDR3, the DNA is TGTGCCAGCAGCTTAGAGTACAATGGCGGGAGGGCCGACGAGCAGTACTTC. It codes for CASSLEYNGGRADEQYF.

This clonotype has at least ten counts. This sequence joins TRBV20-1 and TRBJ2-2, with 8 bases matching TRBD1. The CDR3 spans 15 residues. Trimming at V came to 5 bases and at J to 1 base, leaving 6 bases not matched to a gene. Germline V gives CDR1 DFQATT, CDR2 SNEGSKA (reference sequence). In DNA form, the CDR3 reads TGCAGTGCTCGCACGGGGACAGGGAACACCGGGGAGCTGTTTTTT. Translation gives CSARTGTGNTGELFF.

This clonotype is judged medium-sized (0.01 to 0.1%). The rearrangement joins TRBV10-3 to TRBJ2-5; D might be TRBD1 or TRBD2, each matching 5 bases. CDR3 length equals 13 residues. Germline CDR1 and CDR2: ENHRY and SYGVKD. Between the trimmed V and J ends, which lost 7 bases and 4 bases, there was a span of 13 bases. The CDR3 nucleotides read TGTGCCATCAAACCGGGGCCGGGAGAGACCCAGTACTTC. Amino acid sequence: CAIKPGPGETQYF.

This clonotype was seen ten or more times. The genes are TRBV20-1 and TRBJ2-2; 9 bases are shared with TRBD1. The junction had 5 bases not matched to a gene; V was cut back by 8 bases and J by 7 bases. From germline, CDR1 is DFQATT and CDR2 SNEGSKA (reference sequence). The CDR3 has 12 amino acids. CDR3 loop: CSTDRGNGELFF. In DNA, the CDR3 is TGCAGTACGGACAGGGGCAACGGGGAGCTGTTTTTT.

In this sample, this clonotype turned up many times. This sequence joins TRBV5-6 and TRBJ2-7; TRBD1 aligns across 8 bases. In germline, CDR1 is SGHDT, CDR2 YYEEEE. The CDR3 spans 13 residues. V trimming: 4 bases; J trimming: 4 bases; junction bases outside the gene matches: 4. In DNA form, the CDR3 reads TGTGCCAGCAGCGGGACAGGCGCGTACGAGCAGTACTTC. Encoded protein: CASSGTGAYEQYF. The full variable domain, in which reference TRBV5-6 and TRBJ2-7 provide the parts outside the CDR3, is DAGVTQSPTHLIKTRGQQVTLRCSPKSGHDTVSWYQQALGQGPQFIFQYYEEEERQRGNFPDRFSGHQFPNYSSELNVNALLLGDSALYLCASSGTGAYEQYFGPGTRLTVT.

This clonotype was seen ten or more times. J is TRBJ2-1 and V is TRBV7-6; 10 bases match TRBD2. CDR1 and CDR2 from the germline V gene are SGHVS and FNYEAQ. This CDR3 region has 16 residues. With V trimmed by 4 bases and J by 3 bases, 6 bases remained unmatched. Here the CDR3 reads CASSSSGGGGYNEQFF. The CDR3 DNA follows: TGTGCCAGCAGCTCGAGCGGGGGGGGCGGCTACAATGAGCAGTTCTTC. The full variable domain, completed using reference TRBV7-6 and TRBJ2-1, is GAGVSQSPRYKVTKRGQDVALRCDPISGHVSLYWYRQALGQGPEFLTYFNYEAQQDKSGLPNDRFSAERPEGSISTLTIQRTEQRDSAMYRCASSSSGGGGYNEQFFGPGTRLTVL.

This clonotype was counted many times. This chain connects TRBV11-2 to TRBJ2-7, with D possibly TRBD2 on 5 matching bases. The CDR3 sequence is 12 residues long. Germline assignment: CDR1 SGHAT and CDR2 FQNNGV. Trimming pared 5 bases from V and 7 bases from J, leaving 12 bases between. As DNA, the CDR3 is TGTGCCAGCAGCGGAGGAGCATGGGAGCAGTACTTC. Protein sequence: CASSGGAWEQYF.

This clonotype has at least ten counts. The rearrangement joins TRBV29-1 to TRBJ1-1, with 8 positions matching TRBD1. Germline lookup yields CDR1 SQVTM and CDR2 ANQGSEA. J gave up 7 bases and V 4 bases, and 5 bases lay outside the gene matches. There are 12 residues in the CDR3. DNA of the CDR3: TGCAGCGTTGCCCAGGGGGCGGTTGAAGCTTTCTTT. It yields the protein CSVAQGAVEAFF.

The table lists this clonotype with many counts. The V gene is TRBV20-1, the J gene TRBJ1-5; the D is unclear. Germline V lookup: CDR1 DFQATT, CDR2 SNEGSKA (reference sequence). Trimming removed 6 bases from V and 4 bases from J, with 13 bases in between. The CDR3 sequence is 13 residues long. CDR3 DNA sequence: TGCAGTGCCAAGGGCGTGGGGAATCAGCCCCAGCATTTT. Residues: CSAKGVGNQPQHF.

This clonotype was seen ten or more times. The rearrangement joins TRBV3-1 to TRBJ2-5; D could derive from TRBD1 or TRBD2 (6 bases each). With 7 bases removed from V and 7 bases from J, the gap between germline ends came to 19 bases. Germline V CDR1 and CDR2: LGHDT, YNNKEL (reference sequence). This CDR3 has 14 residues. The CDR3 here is CASTRTGGQWTQYF. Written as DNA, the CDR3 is TGTGCCAGCACTCGGACCGGGGGCCAGTGGACCCAGTACTTC.

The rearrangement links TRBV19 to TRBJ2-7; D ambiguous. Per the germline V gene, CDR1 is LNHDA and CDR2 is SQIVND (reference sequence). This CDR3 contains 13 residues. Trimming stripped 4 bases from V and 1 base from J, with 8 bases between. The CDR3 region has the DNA TGTGCCAGTAGTAGGGGTTCATCCTACGAGCAGTACTTC. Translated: CASSRGSSYEQYF.

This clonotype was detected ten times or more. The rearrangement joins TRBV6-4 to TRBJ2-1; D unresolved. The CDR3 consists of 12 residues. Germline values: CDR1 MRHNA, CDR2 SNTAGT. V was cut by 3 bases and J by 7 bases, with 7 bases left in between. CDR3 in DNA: TGTGCCAGCAGTGAGACCCCGAATGAGCAGTTCTTC. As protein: CASSETPNEQFF.

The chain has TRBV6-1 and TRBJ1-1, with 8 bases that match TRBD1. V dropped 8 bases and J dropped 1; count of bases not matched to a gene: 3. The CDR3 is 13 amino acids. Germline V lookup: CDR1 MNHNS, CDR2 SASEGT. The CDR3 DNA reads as TGTGCCAGCCGAGGGACAGGGAACACTGAAGCTTTCTTT. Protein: CASRGTGNTEAFF.

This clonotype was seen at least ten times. CDR3 sequence: CASSQEAGLAIGELFF. DNA for the CDR3: TGTGCCAGCAGCCAAGAAGCGGGACTAGCGATCGGGGAGCTGTTTTTT. The V call is TRBV3-1, the J call TRBJ2-2; 10 nucleotides agree with TRBD2. This CDR3 is 16 amino acids long. Trimming took 0 bases from V and 7 from J; bases not matched to a gene: 5. From germline, CDR1 is LGHDT and CDR2 YNNKEL (reference sequence).

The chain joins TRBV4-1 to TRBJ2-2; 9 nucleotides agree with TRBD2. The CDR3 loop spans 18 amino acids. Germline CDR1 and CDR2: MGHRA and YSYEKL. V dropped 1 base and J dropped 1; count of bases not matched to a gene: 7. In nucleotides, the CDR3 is TGCGCCAGCAGCCAAGGGGCGGGGGGGCCTCGGAACACCGGGGAGCTGTTTTTT. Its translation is CASSQGAGGPRNTGELFF.

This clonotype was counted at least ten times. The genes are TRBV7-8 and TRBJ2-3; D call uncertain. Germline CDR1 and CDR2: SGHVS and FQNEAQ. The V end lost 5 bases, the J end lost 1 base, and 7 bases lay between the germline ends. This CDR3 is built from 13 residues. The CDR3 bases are TGTGCCAGCAGCCCCCGCCGCACAGATACGCAGTATTTT. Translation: CASSPRRTDTQYF.